Below, 20 T cell receptor beta chains from the same sample are listed, as sequenced in a study of blood T cell repertoires in COVID-19 (dated by TCRdb to 2020 to 2021). Library preparation used the immunoSEQ multiplex PCR assay. In TCRdb, the immuneACCESS table is reduced to in-frame sequences with V and J assigned. These tables do not hold every clone; where another copy was compared, an unresolved V gene accounts for under half, and the others remain unexplained. The sample data list some 180,000 clones, and approximately 85% of these were observed just once. Roughly 8.2% of the sample is held by the ten biggest clonotypes. The sequencing input was peripheral blood. These receptors all come from a woman in her sixties or seventies with acute or convalescent COVID-19.

The chain employs TRBV13 and TRBJ2-5; 10 bases line up with TRBD1. Looked up from germline, CDR1 is PRHDT and CDR2 is FYEKMQ (reference sequence). The V and J ends lost 5 bases and 4 bases, in that order; junction bases with no gene match: 7. The CDR3 loop spans 15 amino acids. The CDR3 DNA follows: TGTGCCAGCAGCCAACGGACAGGGGGGCGAGAGACCCAGTACTTC. This encodes CASSQRTGGRETQYF.

This clone has a handful of counts. This chain uses TRBV9 with TRBJ1-5; tentative D call: TRBD1 (6 bases). V gave up 4 bases and J gave up 3 bases, with 14 bases separating them. CDR1 and CDR2 from the germline V gene are SGDLS and YYNGEE. The CDR3 loop spans 15 amino acids. CDR3 protein: CASSPGDRFNQPQHF. DNA of the CDR3: TGTGCCAGCAGCCCTGGAGACAGGTTCAATCAGCCCCAGCATTTT. Full variable domain (outside the CDR3, taken from reference TRBV9 and TRBJ1-5): DSGVTQTPKHLITATGQRVTLRCSPRSGDLSVYWYQQSLDQGLQFLIQYYNGEERAKGNILERFSAQQFPDLHSELNLSSLELGDSALYFCASSPGDRFNQPQHFGDGTRLSIL.

The chain links TRBV15 to TRBJ1-1, with TRBD1 identical over 7 bases. Germline V gives CDR1 LNHNV, CDR2 YYDKDF (reference sequence). The V segment lost 5 bases and the J segment 5 bases; nucleotides outside the gene matches: 11. The CDR3 length is 15 residues. The CDR3 coding sequence is TGTGCCACCAGCTCTAGCGACAGGGCCGGGACTGAAGCTTTCTTT. This translates into CATSSSDRAGTEAFF.

CDR3 coding DNA: TGTGCCAGCAGCTTGGGAGGTAGCGGGAGTGAGACCCAGTACTTC. This codes for CASSLGGSGSETQYF. The V gene is TRBV5-5, the J gene TRBJ2-5; the match to TRBD2 covers 9 bases. With 0 bases clipped from V and 5 bases from J, the junction kept 5 bases outside the gene matches. The CDR3 spans 15 residues. Per germline, CDR1 SGHKS and CDR2 YYEKEE (reference sequence).

The V call is TRBV3-1 (or the pseudogene TRBV3-2), the J call TRBJ1-2; 9 bases align to TRBD1. There are 14 residues in the CDR3. Trimming took 4 bases from V and 6 from J; bases not matched to a gene: 6. From germline, CDR1 is LGHDT and CDR2 YNNKEL (reference sequence). In DNA form, the CDR3 reads TGTGCCAGCAGCCTGGGGACAGGGATGGATGGCTACACCTTC. Protein sequence: CASSLGTGMDGYTF.

The genes are TRBV20-1 and TRBJ1-2; D unclear. In germline, CDR1 is DFQATT, CDR2 SNEGSKA (reference sequence). V lost 3 bases and J 4 bases, leaving 15 bases between the germline ends. The CDR3 sequence is 14 residues long. CDR3: CSASGSVDSYGYTF. The CDR3 nucleotides are TGCAGTGCTAGTGGGAGCGTGGATTCCTATGGCTACACCTTC.

V is TRBV5-1 and J is TRBJ1-1, with D possibly TRBD1 on 5 matching bases. The CDR3 has 11 residues. V lost 6 bases, J lost 5 bases, and 8 bases lay in between. Looked up from germline, CDR1 is SGHRS and CDR2 is YFSETQ. CDR3 nucleotides: TGCGCCAGCAAGGGGCAGACTGAAGCTTTCTTT. Encoded protein: CASKGQTEAFF.

A word on this clone: The junction departs from germline at one end; a sequencing error may be responsible. J is TRBJ2-7 and V is TRBV27; the match to TRBD2 covers 7 bases. Per germline, CDR1 MNHEY and CDR2 SMNVEV (reference sequence). The CDR3 is 12 residues long. As DNA, the CDR3 is TGTGCCAGCAGTTTGCCGGGAGGCCGCTACCACTTC. Translation: CASSLPGGRYHF.

This chain joins TRBV7-9 and TRBJ1-1; D remains ambiguous. V was cut by 1 base and J by 2 bases, with 8 bases left in between. This CDR3 is 14 amino acids long. Per germline, CDR1 SEHNR and CDR2 FQNEAQ (reference sequence). CDR3 protein: CASSLGGFNTEAFF. Here the CDR3 DNA reads TGTGCCAGCAGCTTAGGAGGCTTCAACACTGAAGCTTTCTTT.

J is TRBJ1-2 and V is TRBV19, with D unclear. CDR1 is LNHDA and CDR2 is SQIVND in the germline V gene (reference sequence). Trimming removed 5 bases at V and 7 bases at J, with 20 bases between. This CDR3 region has 15 residues. The chain's CDR3 is CASSAPGRGVGGYTF. The CDR3 DNA reads TGTGCCAGTAGTGCCCCCGGACGGGGAGTCGGTGGCTACACCTTC.

J is TRBJ2-7 and V is TRBV5-1; TRBD2 matches at 7 bases. V shed 3 bases and J 3 bases; nucleotides not matched to a gene: 3. Per the germline V gene, CDR1 is SGHRS and CDR2 is YFSETQ. This CDR3 has 13 amino acids. CDR3 region: CASSSSGLYEQYF. The CDR3 DNA follows: TGCGCCAGCAGCTCTAGCGGCCTCTACGAGCAGTACTTC.

CDR3 nucleotides: TGCGCCAGCAGTGAGACAGGGGAGTCACCCCTCCACTTT. Residues: CASSETGESPLHF. The chain uses TRBV10-2 and TRBJ1-6, with TRBD1 identical over 7 bases. The germline V gene has CDR1 WSHSY and CDR2 SAAADI. J was trimmed by 10 bases and V by 2 bases; bases with no gene match: 2. The CDR3 sequence is 13 residues long.

The rearrangement links TRBV5-4 to TRBJ2-3; 8 bases are a match to TRBD2. This CDR3 is 17 amino acids long. V lost 3 bases, J lost 0 bases, and 9 bases stayed unmatched. Germline V CDR1 and CDR2: SGHNT, YYREEE (reference sequence). The CDR3 DNA reads TGTGCCAGCAGCTCTGGGGTACGCGGGGGGAGCACAGATACGCAGTATTTT. Translated: CASSSGVRGGSTDTQYF.

This chain uses TRBV3-1 (or the pseudogene TRBV3-2) with TRBJ1-1; D remains ambiguous. V lost 8 bases, J lost 1 base, and 11 bases lay in between. The CDR3 runs to 13 residues. The V gene's germline CDR1 is LGHDT and CDR2 YNNKEL (reference sequence). This chain's CDR3 is CASREGENTEAFF. The CDR3 nucleotides are TGTGCCAGCCGCGAGGGAGAGAACACTGAAGCTTTCTTT.

The CDR3 region has the DNA TGTGCCAGTACGGCGGCCTCTCTGAGAGGCTACACCTTC. Translating gives CASTAASLRGYTF. This chain connects TRBV19 to TRBJ1-2; D unresolved. The germline gives CDR1 LNHDA, CDR2 SQIVND (reference sequence). The V end lost 7 bases, the J end lost 8 bases, and 17 bases lay between the germline ends. The CDR3 has 13 residues.

This chain joins TRBV12-3 or TRBV12-4 and TRBJ1-2, with 8 bases lining up with TRBD1. The CDR3 spans 13 residues. V dropped 6 bases and J dropped 6; count of bases not matched to a gene: 6. The CDR3 nucleotides are TGTGCCAGCAGGTTGGACAGGGTTCATGGCTACACCTTC. Translation gives CASRLDRVHGYTF.

The chain combines TRBV16 with TRBJ1-5; D gene uncertain. Deletions cut 1 base from V and 0 bases from J, with 13 bases between. Per the germline V gene, CDR1 is KGHSY and CDR2 is FQNENV. The CDR3 has 17 amino acids. CDR3 sequence reads: CASSQFPPQNSNQPQHF. Written as DNA, the CDR3 is TGTGCCAGCAGCCAATTTCCCCCCCAGAATAGCAATCAGCCCCAGCATTTT.

The chain employs TRBV9 and TRBJ2-1; 8 positions agree with TRBD2. The CDR3 extends over 16 amino acids. Germline CDR1 and CDR2: SGDLS and YYNGEE. J gave up 9 bases and V 0 bases, and 11 bases lay outside the gene matches. CDR3 DNA: TGTGCCAGCAGCGTAGAGGGACTAGTGGAAGGTGGTGAGCAGTTCTTC. The encoded protein is CASSVEGLVEGGEQFF.

V usage is TRBV7-9 and J usage is TRBJ1-4; 7 nucleotides match TRBD1. V shed 4 bases, J shed 8 bases, and the junction held 4 bases outside the gene matches. Germline CDR1 SEHNR, CDR2 FQNEAQ (reference sequence). There are 13 residues in the CDR3. Here the CDR3 DNA reads TGTGCCAGCAGCTCGGGACAGTACGAAAAACTGTTTTTT. This translates into CASSSGQYEKLFF.

The CDR3 protein is CATSRDRYGYTF. The CDR3 region has the DNA TGTGCCACCAGCAGAGACAGGTATGGCTACACCTTC. V gene TRBV15 combines with J gene TRBJ1-2; D unresolved. The germline V and J ends were trimmed by 0 bases and 5 bases, with 4 bases remaining between them. Germline values: CDR1 LNHNV, CDR2 YYDKDF (reference sequence). This CDR3 has 12 residues.